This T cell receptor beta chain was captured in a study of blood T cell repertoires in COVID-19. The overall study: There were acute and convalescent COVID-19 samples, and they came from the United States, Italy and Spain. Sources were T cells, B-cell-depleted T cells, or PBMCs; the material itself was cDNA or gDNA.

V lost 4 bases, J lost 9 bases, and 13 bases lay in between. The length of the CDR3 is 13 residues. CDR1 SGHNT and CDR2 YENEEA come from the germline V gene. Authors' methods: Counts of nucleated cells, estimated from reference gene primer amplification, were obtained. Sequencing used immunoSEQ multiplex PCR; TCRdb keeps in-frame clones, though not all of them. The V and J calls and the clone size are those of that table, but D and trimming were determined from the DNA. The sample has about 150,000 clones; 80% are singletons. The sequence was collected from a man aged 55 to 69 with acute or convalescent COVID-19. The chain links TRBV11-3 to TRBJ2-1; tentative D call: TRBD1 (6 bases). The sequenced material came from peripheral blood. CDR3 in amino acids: CASSSADRSEQFF. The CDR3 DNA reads TGTGCCAGCAGCTCCGCAGACAGGAGTGAGCAGTTCTTC. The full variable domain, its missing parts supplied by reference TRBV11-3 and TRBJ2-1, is EAGVVQSPRYKIIEKKQPVAFWCNPISGHNTLYWYLQNLGQGPELLIRYENEEAVDDSQLPKDRFSAERLKGVDSTLKIQPAELGDSAVYLCASSSADRSEQFFGPGTRLTVL.